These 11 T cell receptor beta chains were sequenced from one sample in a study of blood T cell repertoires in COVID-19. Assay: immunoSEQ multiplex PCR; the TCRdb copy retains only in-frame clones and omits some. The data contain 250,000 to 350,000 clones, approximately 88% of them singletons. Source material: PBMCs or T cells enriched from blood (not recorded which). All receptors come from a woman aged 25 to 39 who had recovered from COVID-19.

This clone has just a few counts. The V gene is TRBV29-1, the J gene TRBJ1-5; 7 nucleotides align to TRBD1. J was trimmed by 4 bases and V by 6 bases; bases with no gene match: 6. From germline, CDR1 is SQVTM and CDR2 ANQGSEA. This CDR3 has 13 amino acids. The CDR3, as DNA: TGCAGCGTCGACACGGGACAGAATCAGCCCCAGCATTTT. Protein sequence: CSVDTGQNQPQHF.

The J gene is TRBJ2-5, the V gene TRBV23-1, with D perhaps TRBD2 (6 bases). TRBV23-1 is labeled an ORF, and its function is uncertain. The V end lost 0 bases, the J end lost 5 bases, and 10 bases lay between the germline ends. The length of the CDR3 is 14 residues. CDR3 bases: TGCGCCAGCAGTCAATCGGAGGGAGAGGAGACCCAGTACTTC. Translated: CASSQSEGEETQYF.

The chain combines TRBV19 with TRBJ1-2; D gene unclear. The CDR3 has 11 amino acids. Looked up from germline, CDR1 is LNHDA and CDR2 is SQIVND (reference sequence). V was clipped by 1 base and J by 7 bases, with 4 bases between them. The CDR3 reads CASSIAGGYTF. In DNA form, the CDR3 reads TGTGCCAGTAGTATAGCCGGTGGCTACACCTTC.

In DNA, the CDR3 is TGTGCCAGCAGTGACTCTTCGTTCGCGGTCGTAGCCGGCGGGAGTCAGCCCCAGCATTTT. It specifies CASSDSSFAVVAGGSQPQHF. The chain is built from TRBV6-4 and TRBJ1-5; D gene unclear. Trimming took 0 bases from V and 6 from J, leaving 27 bases between them. The CDR3 is 20 residues long. CDR1 is MRHNA and CDR2 is SNTAGT in the germline V gene.

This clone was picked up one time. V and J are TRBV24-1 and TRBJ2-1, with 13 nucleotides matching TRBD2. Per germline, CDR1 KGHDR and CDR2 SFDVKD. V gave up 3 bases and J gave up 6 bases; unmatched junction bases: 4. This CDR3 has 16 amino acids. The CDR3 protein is CATSDPGTSGTNEQFF. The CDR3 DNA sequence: TGTGCCACCAGTGATCCCGGGACTAGCGGGACCAATGAGCAGTTCTTC.

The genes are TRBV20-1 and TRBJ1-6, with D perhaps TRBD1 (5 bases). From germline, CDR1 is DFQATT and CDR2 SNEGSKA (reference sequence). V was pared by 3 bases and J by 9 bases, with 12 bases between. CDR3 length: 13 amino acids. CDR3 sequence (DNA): TGCAGTGCTAGTGGGCAGGGAGGTTCACCCCTCCACTTT. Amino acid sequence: CSASGQGGSPLHF.

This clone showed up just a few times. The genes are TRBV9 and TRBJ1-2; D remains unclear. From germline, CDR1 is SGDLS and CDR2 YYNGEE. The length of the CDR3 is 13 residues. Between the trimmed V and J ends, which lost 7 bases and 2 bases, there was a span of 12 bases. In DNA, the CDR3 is TGTGCCAGCTCTCAGAGCGGGAACTATGGCTACACCTTC. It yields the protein CASSQSGNYGYTF. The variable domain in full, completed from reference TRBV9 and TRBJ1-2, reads DSGVTQTPKHLITATGQRVTLRCSPRSGDLSVYWYQQSLDQGLQFLIQYYNGEERAKGNILERFSAQQFPDLHSELNLSSLELGDSALYFCASSQSGNYGYTFGSGTRLTVV.

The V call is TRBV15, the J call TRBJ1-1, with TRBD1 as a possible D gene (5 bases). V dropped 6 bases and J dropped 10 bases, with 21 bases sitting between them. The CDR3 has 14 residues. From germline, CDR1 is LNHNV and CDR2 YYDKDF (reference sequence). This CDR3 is CATRQYEGGGVAFF. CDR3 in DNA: TGTGCCACCAGGCAATATGAGGGCGGGGGGGTAGCTTTCTTT.

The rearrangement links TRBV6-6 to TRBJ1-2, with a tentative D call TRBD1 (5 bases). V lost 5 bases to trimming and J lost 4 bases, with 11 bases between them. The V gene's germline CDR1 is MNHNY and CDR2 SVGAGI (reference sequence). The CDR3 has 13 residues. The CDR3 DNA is TGTGCCAGCAGTCCCCGACAGACCTATGGCTACACCTTC. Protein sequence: CASSPRQTYGYTF.

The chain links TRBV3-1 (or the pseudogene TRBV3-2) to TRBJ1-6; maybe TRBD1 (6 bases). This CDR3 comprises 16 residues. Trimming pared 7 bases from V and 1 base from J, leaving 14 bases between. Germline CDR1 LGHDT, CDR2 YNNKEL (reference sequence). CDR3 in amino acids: CASTVRGASYNSPLHF. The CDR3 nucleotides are TGTGCCAGCACAGTCAGGGGAGCGTCCTATAATTCACCCCTCCACTTT.

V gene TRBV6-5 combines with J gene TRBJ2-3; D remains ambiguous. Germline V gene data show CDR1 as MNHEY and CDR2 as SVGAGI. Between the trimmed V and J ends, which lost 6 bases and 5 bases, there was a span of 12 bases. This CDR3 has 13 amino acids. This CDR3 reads CASSLSRGDTQYF. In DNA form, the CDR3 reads TGTGCCAGCAGCCTGTCGAGAGGAGATACGCAGTATTTT.